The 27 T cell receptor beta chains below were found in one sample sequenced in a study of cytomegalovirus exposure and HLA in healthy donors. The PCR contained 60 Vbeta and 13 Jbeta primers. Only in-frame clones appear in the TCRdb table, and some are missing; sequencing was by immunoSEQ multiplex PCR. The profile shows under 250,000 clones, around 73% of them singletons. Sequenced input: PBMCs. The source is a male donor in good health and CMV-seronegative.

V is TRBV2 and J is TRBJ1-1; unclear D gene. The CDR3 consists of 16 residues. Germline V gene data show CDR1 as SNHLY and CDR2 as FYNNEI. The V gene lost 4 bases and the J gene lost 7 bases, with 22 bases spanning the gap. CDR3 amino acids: CASSAQAVNQAYEAFF. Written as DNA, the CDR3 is TGTGCCAGCAGTGCGCAAGCGGTGAATCAAGCCTATGAAGCTTTCTTT. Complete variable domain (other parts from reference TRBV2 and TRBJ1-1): EPEVTQTPSHQVTQMGQEVILRCVPISNHLYFYWYRQILGQKVEFLVSFYNNEISEKSEIFDDQFSVERPDGSNFTLKIRSTKLEDSAMYFCASSAQAVNQAYEAFFGQGTRLTVV.

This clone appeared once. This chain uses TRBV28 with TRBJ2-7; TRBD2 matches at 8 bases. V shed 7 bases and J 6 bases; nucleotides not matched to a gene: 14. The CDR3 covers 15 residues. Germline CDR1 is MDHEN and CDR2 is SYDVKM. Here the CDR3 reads CASILEREPLSEQYF. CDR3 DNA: TGTGCCAGCATCTTAGAGCGGGAGCCACTTTCCGAGCAGTACTTC.

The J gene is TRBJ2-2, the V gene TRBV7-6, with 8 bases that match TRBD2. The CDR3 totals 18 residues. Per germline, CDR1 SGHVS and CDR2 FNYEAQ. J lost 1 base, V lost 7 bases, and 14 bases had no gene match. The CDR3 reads CASTLFPVLAENTGELFF. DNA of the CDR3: TGTGCCAGCACTCTATTTCCGGTACTAGCGGAGAACACCGGGGAGCTGTTTTTT. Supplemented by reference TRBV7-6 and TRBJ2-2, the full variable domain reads GAGVSQSPRYKVTKRGQDVALRCDPISGHVSLYWYRQALGQGPEFLTYFNYEAQQDKSGLPNDRFSAERPEGSISTLTIQRTEQRDSAMYRCASTLFPVLAENTGELFFGEGSRLTVL.

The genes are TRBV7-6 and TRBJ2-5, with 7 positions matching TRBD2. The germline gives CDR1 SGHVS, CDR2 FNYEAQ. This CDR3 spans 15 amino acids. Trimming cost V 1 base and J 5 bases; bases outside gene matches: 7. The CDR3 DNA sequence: TGTGCCAGCAGCTTAGTGGCAGGGCGGGGGGAGACCCAGTACTTC. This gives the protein CASSLVAGRGETQYF.

The CDR3 here is CASSEGGYYGYTF. CDR3 sequence (DNA): TGTGCCAGCAGTGAAGGGGGATACTATGGCTACACCTTC. The chain recombines TRBV27 with TRBJ1-2; D may be TRBD1 (6 bases). Per the germline V gene, CDR1 is MNHEY and CDR2 is SMNVEV (reference sequence). The CDR3 runs 13 residues. V was cut by 5 bases and J by 3 bases, with 10 bases left in between.

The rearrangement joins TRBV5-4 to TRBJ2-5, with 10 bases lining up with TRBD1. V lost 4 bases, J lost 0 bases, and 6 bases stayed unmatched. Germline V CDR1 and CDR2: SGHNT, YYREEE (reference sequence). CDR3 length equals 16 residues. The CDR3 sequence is CASSPRTGGYQETQYF. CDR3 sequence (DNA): TGTGCCAGCAGCCCTCGGACAGGGGGGTACCAAGAGACCCAGTACTTC.

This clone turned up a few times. CDR3 nucleotides: TGTGCCAGCAGCAAACCGGTTCGGGATACGCAGTATTTT. Translating gives CASSKPVRDTQYF. The rearrangement joins TRBV21-1 to TRBJ2-3; no check of the table's D call, TRBD2, against the DNA was made. TRBV21-1 is labeled a pseudogene. This CDR3 is built from 13 residues.

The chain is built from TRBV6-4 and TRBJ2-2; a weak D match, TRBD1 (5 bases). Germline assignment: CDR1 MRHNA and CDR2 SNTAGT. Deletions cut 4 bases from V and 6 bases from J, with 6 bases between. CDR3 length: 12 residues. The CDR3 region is CASSGGPGELFF. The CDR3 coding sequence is TGTGCCAGCAGTGGGGGCCCCGGGGAGCTGTTTTTT.

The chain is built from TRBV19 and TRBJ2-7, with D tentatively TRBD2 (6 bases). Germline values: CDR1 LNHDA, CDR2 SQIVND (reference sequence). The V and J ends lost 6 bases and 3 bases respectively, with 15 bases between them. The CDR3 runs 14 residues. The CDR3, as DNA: TGTGCCAGTAGGACTGGCGGGACGATCTACGAGCAGTACTTC. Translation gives CASRTGGTIYEQYF.

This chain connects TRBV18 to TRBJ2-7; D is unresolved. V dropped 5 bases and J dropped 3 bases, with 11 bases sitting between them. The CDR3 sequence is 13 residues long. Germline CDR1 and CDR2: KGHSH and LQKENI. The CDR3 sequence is CASSSAPLYEQYF. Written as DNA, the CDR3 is TGTGCCAGCTCATCTGCCCCACTCTACGAGCAGTACTTC.

The CDR3 nucleotides are TGTGCCAGCTCACCACCGGGAGAGCAGTACTTC. Amino acids: CASSPPGEQYF. This chain links TRBV18 with TRBJ2-5, with D tentatively TRBD2 (5 bases). The germline V gene encodes CDR1 KGHSH and CDR2 LQKENI. Trimming took off 0 bases at V and 11 bases at J, with 7 bases between the two ends. This CDR3 has 11 amino acids.

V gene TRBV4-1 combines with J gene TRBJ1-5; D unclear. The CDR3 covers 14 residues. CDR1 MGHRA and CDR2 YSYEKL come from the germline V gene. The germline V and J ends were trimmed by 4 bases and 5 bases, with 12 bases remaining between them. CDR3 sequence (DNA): TGCGCCAGCAGCCTACAAATCGGGGATCAGCCCCAGCATTTT. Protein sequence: CASSLQIGDQPQHF.

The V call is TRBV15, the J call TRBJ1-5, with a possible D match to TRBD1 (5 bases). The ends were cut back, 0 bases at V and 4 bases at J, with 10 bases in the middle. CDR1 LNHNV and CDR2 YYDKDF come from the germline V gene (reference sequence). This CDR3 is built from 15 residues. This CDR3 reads CATSREARTNQPQHF. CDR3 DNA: TGTGCCACCAGCAGAGAAGCCCGGACAAATCAGCCCCAGCATTTT. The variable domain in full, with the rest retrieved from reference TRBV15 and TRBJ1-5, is DAMVIQNPRYQVTQFGKPVTLSCSQTLNHNVMYWYQQKSSQAPKLLFHYYDKDFNNEADTPDNFQSRRPNTSFCFLDIRSPGLGDTAMYLCATSREARTNQPQHFGDGTRLSIL.

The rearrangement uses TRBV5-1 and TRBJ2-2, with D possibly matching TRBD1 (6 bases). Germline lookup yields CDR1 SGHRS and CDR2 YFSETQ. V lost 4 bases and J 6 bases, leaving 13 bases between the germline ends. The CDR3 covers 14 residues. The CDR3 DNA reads TGCGCCAGCAGCCCGAGACAGGACCCCGGGGAGCTGTTTTTT. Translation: CASSPRQDPGELFF.

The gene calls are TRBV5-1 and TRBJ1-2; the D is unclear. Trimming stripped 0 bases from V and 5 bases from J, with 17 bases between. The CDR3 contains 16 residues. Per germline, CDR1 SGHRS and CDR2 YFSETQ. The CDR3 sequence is CASSLALAQVGYGYTF. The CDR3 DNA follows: TGCGCCAGCAGCTTGGCCTTAGCCCAAGTCGGTTATGGCTACACCTTC.

Written as DNA, the CDR3 is TGTGCCAGCAGTTTAGGTTACGGAGGGACTGAAGCTTTCTTT. It specifies CASSLGYGGTEAFF. V usage is TRBV27 and J usage is TRBJ1-1; no firm D call. V gave up 2 bases and J gave up 5 bases, with 12 bases separating them. The CDR3 length is 14 residues. Germline CDR1 and CDR2: MNHEY and SMNVEV (reference sequence).

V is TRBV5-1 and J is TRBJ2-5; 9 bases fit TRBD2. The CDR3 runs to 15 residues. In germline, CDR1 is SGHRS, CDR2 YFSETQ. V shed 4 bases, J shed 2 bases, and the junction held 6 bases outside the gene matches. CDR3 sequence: CASSTASGRQETQYF. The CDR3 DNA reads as TGCGCCAGCAGCACCGCCAGCGGGAGGCAAGAGACCCAGTACTTC.

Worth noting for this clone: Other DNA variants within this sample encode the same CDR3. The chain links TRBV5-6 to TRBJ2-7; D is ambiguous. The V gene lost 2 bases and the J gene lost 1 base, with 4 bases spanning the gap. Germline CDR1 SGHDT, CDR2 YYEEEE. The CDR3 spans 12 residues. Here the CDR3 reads CASSFSSYEQYF. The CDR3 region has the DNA TGTGCCAGCAGCTTTTCATCCTACGAGCAGTACTTC.

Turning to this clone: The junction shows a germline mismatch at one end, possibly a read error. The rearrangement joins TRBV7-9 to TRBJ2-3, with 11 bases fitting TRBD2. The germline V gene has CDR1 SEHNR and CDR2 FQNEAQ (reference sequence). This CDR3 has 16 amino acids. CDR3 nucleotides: TGTTCCAGCAGCTCGGGACTAGCGGCCAGCACAGATACGCAGTATTTT. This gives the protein CSSSSGLAASTDTQYF. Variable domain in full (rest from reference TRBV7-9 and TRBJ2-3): DTGVSQNPRHKITKRGQNVTFRCDPISEHNRLYWYRQTLGQGPEFLTYFQNEAQLEKSRLLSDRFSAERPKGSFSTLEIQRTEQGDSAMYLCSSSSGLAASTDTQYFGPGTRLTVL.

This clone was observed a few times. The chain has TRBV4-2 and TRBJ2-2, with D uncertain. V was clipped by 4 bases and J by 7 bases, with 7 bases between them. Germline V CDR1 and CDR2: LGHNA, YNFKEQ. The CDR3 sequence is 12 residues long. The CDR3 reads CASSPRVGELFF. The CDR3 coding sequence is TGTGCCAGCAGCCCCCGGGTCGGGGAGCTGTTTTTT.

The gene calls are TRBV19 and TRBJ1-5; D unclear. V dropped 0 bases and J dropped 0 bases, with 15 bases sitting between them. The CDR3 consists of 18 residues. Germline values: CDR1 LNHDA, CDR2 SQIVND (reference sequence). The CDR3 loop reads CASSIDLESLYSNQPQHF. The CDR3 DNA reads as TGTGCCAGTAGTATAGATCTCGAGAGTCTATATAGCAATCAGCCCCAGCATTTT. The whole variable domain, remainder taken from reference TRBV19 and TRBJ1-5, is DGGITQSPKYLFRKEGQNVTLSCEQNLNHDAMYWYRQDPGQGLRLIYYSQIVNDFQKGDIAEGYSVSREKKESFPLTVTSAQKNPTAFYLCASSIDLESLYSNQPQHFGDGTRLSIL.

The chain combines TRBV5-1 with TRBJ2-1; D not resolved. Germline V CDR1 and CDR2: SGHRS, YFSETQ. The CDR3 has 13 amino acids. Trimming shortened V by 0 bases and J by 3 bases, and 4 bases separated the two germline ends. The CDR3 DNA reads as TGCGCCAGCAGCTTGGACATCTACAATGAGCAGTTCTTC. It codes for CASSLDIYNEQFF.

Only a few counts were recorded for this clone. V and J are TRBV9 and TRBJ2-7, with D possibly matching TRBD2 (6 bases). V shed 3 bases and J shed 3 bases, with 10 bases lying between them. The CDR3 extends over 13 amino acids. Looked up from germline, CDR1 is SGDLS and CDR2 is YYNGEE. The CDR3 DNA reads TGTGCCAGCAGCGCGAGGGACTTCTACGAGCAGTACTTC. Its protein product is CASSARDFYEQYF.

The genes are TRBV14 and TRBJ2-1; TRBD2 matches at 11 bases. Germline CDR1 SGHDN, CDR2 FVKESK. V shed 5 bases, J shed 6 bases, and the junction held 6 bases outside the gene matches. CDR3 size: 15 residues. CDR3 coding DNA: TGTGCCAGCAGCAGGACTAGCGGGTCGGGCAATGAGCAGTTCTTC. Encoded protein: CASSRTSGSGNEQFF. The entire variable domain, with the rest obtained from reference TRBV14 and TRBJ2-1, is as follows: EAGVTQFPSHSVIEKGQTVTLRCDPISGHDNLYWYRRVMGKEIKFLLHFVKESKQDESGMPNNRFLAERTGGTYSTLKVQPAELEDSGVYFCASSRTSGSGNEQFFGPGTRLTVL.

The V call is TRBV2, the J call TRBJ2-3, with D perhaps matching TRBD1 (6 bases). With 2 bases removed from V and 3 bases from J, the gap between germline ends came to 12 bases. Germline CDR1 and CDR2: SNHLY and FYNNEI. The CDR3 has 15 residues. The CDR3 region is CASSEHRVGTDTQYF. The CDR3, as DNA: TGTGCCAGCAGTGAACACAGGGTAGGGACAGATACGCAGTATTTT.

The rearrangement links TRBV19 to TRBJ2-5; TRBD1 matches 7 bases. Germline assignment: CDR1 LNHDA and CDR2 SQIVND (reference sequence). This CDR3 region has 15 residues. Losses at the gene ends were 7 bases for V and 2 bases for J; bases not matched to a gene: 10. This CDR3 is CASTARGIVQETQYF. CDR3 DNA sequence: TGTGCCAGTACCGCCAGGGGGATTGTTCAAGAGACCCAGTACTTC.

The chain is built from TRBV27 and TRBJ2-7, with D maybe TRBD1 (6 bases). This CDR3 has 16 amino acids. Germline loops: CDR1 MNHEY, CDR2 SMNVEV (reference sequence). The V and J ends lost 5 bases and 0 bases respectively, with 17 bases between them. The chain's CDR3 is CASSLWGTPSSYEQYF. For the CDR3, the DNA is TGTGCCAGCAGTCTTTGGGGGACACCAAGCTCCTACGAGCAGTACTTC.